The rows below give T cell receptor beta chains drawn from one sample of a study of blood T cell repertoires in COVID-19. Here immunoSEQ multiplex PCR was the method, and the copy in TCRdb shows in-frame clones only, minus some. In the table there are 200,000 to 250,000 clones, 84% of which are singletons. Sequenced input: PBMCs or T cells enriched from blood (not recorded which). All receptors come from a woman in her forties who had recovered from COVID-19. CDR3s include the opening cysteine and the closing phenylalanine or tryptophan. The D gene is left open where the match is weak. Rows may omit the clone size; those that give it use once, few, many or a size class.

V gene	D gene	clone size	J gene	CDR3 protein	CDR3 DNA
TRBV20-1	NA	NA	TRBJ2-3	CSALRQDTQYF	TGCAGTGCTCTCCGACAGGATACGCAGTATTTT
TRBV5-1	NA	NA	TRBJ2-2	CASSLVFYTGPNTGELFF	TGCGCCAGCAGCTTGGTATTCTATACAGGTCCTAACACCGGGGAGCTGTTTTTT
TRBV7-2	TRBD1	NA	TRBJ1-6	CASSLDRETSPLHF	TGTGCCAGCAGCTTGGACAGGGAAACGTCACCCCTCCACTTT
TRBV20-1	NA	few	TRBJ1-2	CSASGALYTF	TGCAGTGCTAGTGGGGCCTTGTACACCTTC
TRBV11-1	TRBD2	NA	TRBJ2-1	CASSPRWRENEQFF	TGTGCCAGCAGCCCTAGGTGGCGGGAGAATGAGCAGTTCTTC
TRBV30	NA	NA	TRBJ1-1	CAWSVAGSYTEAFF	TGTGCCTGGAGTGTAGCGGGATCTTACACTGAAGCTTTCTTT
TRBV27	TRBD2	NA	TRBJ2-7	CASSSRTSGRYEQYF	TGTGCCAGCAGTTCCAGGACTAGCGGGAGATACGAGCAGTACTTC
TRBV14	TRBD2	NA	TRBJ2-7	CASSQTSGRAYEQYF	TGTGCCAGCAGCCAGACTAGCGGGAGGGCCTACGAGCAGTACTTC
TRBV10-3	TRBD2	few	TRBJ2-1	CAIRTLAGGSYNEQFF	TGTGCCATCAGGACTCTAGCGGGAGGGTCCTACAATGAGCAGTTCTTC
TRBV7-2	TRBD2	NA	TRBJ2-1	CASSSITSGIGEQFF	TGTGCCAGCAGTTCTATCACTAGCGGGATCGGCGAGCAGTTCTTC
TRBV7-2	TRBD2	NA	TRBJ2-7	CASSSPHSGQNGQYF	TGTGCCAGCAGCTCACCCCATAGCGGGCAAAATGGGCAGTACTTC
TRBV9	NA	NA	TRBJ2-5	CASSVGGGNLQETQYF	TGTGCCAGCAGCGTCGGAGGCGGCAACCTTCAAGAGACCCAGTACTTC
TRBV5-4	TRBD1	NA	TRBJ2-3	CASSQQTGRGTDTQYF	TGTGCCAGCAGTCAACAGACAGGGAGAGGCACAGATACGCAGTATTTT
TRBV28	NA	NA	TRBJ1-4	CASGTGLISRFF	TGTGCCAGCGGTACAGGGCTAATCTCCCGGTTTTTT
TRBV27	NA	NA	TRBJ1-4	CASSQDLGGEEKLFF	TGTGCCAGCAGTCAGGACCTAGGGGGGGAGGAAAAACTGTTTTTT
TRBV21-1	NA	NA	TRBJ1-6	CASSASTGGLGALHF	TGTGCCAGCAGCGCGTCGACAGGGGGCCTGGGGGCCCTCCACTTT
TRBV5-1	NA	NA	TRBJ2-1	CASRPGQTGNEQFF	TGCGCCAGCCGACCCGGACAAACGGGCAATGAGCAGTTCTTC
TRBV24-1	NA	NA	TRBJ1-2	CATSDFSATGGYTF	TGTGCCACCAGTGATTTCTCAGCGACAGGTGGCTACACCTTC
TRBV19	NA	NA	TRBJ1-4	CASKYSPNEKLFF	TGTGCCAGTAAATACAGCCCTAATGAAAAACTGTTTTTT
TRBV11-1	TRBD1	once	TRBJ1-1	CASSPDRGRGNTEAFF	TGTGCCAGCAGCCCCGACAGGGGTAGGGGGAACACTGAAGCTTTCTTT
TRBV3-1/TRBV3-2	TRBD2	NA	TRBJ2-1	CASSQLASGRANEQFF	TGTGCCAGCAGCCAACTCGCTAGCGGGAGGGCCAATGAGCAGTTCTTC
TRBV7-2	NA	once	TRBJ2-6	CASSVTNMGSGANVLTF	TGTGCCAGCAGCGTGACTAATATGGGCTCTGGGGCCAACGTCCTGACTTTC
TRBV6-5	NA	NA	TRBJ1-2	CASSYGQHYGYTF	TGTGCCAGCAGTTACGGGCAGCACTATGGCTACACCTTC
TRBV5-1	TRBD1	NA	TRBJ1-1	CASSGTLRGALNTEAFF	TGCGCCAGCAGCGGAACCCTCAGGGGGGCCTTGAACACTGAAGCTTTCTTT